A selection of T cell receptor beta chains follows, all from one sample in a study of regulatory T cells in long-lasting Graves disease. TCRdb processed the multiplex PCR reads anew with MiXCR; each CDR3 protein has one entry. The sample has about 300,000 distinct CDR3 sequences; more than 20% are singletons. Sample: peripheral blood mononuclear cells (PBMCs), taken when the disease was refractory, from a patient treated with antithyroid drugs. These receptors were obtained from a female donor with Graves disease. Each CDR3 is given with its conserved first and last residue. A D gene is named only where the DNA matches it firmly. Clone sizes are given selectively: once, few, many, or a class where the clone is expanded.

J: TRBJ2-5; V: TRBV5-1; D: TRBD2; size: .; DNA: TGCGCCAGCAGCTTCGGTCGGCGGGAGGAAGAGACCCAGTACTTC; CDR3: CASSFGRREEETQYF
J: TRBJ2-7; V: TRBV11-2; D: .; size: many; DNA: TGTGCCAGCAGCTTAGAGGGCGCTCGCCTGGTCTTC; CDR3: CASSLEGARLVF
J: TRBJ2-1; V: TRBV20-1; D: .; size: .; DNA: TGCAGTGCTAGAGACGCCCGCGATGAGCAGTTCTTC; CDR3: CSARDARDEQFF
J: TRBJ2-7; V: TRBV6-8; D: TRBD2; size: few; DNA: TGTGCCAGCAGTTGGCCCAGCGGGAGGCCCTACGAGCAGTACTTC; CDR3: CASSWPSGRPYEQYF
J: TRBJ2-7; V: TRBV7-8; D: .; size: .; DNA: TGTGCCAGCAGCTTAGTGGGCCAGTTCCCTCTCTACGAGCAGTACTTC; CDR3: CASSLVGQFPLYEQYF
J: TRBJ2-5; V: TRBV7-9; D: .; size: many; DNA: TGTGCCAGCAGTTCTTACAGGGAGGAGACCCAGTACTTC; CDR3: CASSSYREETQYF
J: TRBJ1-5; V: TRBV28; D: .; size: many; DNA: TGTGCCAGCAGTTTGAGGGCTCAGCCCCAGCATTTT; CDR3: CASSLRAQPQHF
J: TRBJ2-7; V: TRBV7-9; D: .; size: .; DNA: TGTGCCAGCAGCTTAGGCGGGCAGTTCCCGTACGAGCAGTACTTC; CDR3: CASSLGGQFPYEQYF
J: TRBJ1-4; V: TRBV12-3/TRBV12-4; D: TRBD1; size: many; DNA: TGTGCCAGCGGGACAGTAAATGAAAAACTGTTTTTT; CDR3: CASGTVNEKLFF
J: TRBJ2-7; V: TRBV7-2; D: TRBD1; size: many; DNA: TGTGCCAGCAGCCCGAATACACCGGGACAGGGGGCCGGGGAGCAGTACTTC; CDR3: CASSPNTPGQGAGEQYF
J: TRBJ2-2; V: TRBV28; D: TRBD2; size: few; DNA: TGTGCCAGCACCCTGGGGGGACTAGCGGGAGCCGGGGAGCTGTTTTTT; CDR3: CASTLGGLAGAGELFF
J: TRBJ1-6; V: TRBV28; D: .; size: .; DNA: TGTGCCAGCAGACCACCAAGCTCCTATAATTCACCCCTCCACTTT; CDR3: CASRPPSSYNSPLHF
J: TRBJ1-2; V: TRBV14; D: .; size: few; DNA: TGTGCCAGCAGCCCCGCCTTGGACTATGGCTACACCTTC; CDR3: CASSPALDYGYTF
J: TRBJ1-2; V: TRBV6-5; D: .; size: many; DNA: TGTGCCAGCAGTTACTCGGAGGACAACTATGGCTACACCTTC; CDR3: CASSYSEDNYGYTF
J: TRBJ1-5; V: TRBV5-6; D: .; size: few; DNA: TGTGCCAGCAGCCTGGGGACTTCAGGGCCCCAGCATTTT; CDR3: CASSLGTSGPQHF
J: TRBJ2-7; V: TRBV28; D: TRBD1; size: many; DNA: TGTGCCAGCAGTTTTCTGACAGGGGTGGACTCCTACGAGCAGTACTTC; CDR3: CASSFLTGVDSYEQYF
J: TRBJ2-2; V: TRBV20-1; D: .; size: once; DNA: TGCAGTGCGCGTGTAAGCAGGGAGACCGGGGAGCTGTTTTTT; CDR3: CSARVSRETGELFF
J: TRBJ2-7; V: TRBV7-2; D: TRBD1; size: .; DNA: TGTGCCAGCAGCTCGGGACAGTTAAGAACCTACGAGCAGTACTTC; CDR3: CASSSGQLRTYEQYF
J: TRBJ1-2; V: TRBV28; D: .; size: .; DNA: TGTGCCAGCATCGAAAATGGCAGGACCATCTATGGCTACACCTTC; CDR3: CASIENGRTIYGYTF
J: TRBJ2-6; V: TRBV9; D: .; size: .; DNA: TGTGCCAGCAGTGTAGAGGGCTCTGGGGCCAACGTCCTGACTTTC; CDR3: CASSVEGSGANVLTF
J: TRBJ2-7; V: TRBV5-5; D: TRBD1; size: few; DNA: TGTGCCAGCAGCTGGACAGGAAGGAACGAGCAGTACTTC; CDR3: CASSWTGRNEQYF
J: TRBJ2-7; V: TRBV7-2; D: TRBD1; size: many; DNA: TGTGCCAGCAGCTCCCGGACAGGGGCCGAGGAGCAGTACTTC; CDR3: CASSSRTGAEEQYF
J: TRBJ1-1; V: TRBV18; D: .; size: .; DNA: TGTGCCAGCTCACAGGGGGTCCCCACTTACACTGAAGCTTTCTTT; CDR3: CASSQGVPTYTEAFF
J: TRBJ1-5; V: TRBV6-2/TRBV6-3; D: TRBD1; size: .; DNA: TGTGCCAGCAGCCAGACAGGGGGCTACAGTCAGCCCCAGCATTTT; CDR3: CASSQTGGYSQPQHF